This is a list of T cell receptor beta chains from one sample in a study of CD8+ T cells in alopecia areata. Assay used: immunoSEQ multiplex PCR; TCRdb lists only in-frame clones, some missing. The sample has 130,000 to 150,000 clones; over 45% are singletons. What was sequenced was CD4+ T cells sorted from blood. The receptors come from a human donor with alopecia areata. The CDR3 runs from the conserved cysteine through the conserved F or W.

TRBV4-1,CASSQGAQGKETQYF
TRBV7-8,CASSLARDRQETQYF
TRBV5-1,CASSSAGTSGEQFF
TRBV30,CAWSAGQYQAFF
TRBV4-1,CASSQDTRNTEAFF
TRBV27,CASRVDGSLTEAFF
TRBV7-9,CASSLAGAGANVLTF
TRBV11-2,CASSLALERSYNEQFF
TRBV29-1,CSVGGGNTPPGEQFF
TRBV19,CASSIQPYSNQPQHF
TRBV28,CASSLRRDTQYF
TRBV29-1,CSVRRGKETQYF
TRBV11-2,CASSLVGQGAAFF
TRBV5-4,CASSSLGNEQFF
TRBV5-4,CASSLDSRIQETQYF
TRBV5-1,CASSFPGTSSYEQYF
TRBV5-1,CASSFDGLAHNEQFF
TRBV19,CASRSKSSYGQYF
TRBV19,CASSISWGAYYEQYF
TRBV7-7,CASSRGSNTGELFF
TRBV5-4,CASSPGRDRGQETQYF
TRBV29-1,CSVQRQGKETQYF